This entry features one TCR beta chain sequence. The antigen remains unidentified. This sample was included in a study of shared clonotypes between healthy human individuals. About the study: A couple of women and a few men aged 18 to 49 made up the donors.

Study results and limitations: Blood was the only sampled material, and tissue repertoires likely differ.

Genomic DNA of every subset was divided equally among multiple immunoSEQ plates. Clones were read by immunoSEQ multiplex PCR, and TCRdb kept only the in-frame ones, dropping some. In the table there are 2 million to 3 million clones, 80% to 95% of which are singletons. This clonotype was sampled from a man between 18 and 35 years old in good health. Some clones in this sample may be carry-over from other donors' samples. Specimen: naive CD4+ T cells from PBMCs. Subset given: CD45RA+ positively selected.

The CDR3 nucleotides read TGTGCCAGCGGTACACAAGACAGGCGAAAACTGTTTTTT. Translating it yields CASGTQDRRKLFF. The chain has TRBV6-1 and TRBJ1-4; D is perhaps TRBD1 (6 bases). The CDR3 sequence is 13 residues long. Germline CDR1 is MNHNS and CDR2 is SASEGT. V lost 8 bases to trimming and J lost 10 bases, with 17 bases between them.